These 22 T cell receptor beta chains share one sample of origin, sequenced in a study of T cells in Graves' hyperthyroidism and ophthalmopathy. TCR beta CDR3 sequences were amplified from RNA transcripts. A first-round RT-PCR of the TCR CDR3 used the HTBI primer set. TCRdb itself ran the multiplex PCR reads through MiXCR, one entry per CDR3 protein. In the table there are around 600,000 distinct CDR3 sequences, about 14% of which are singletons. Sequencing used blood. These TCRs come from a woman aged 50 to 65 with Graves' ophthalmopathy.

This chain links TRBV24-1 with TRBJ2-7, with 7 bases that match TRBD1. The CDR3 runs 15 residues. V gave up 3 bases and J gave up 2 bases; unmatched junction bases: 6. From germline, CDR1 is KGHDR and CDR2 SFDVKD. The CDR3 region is CATSDSWDSPYEQYF. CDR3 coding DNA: TGTGCCACCAGTGATAGCTGGGACAGCCCCTACGAGCAGTACTTC.

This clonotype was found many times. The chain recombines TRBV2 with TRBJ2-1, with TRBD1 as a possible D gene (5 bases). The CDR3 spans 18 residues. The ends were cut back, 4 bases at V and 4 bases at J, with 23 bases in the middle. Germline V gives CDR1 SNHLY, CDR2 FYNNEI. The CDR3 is CASSGSVAQDRTYNEQFF. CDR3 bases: TGTGCCAGCAGTGGATCGGTAGCTCAAGACAGAACTTACAATGAGCAGTTCTTC.

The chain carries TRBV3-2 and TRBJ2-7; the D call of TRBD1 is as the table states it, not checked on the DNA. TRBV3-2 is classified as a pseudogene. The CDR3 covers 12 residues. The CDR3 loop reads CASSQGPGPQYF. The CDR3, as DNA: TGTGCCAGCAGCCAAGGTCCGGGACCGCAGTACTTC.

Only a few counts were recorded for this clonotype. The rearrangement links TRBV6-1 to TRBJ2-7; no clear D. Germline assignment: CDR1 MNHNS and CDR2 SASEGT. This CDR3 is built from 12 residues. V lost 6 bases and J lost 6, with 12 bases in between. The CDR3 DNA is TGTGCCAGCAGCTCCCGGTCGGGCGAGCAGTACTTC. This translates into CASSSRSGEQYF.

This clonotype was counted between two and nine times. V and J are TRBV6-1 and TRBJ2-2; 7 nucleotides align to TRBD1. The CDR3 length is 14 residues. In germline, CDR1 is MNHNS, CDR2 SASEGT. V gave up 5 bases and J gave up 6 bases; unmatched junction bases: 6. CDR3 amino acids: CASSRQGGSGELFF. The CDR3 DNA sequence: TGTGCCAGCAGTCGACAGGGTGGGTCCGGGGAGCTGTTTTTT.

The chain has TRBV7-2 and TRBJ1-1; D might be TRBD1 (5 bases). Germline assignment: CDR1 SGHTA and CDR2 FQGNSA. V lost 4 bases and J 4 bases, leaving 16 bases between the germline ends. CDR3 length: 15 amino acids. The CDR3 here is CASSWGFSPVTEAFF. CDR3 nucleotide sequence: TGTGCCAGCAGCTGGGGCTTTTCCCCAGTCACTGAAGCTTTCTTT.

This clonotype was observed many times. The CDR3 DNA reads TGCGCCAGCAGCCAAGATGGGGGACAGGGGGCTCGAGGCTACACCTTC. This sequence encodes CASSQDGGQGARGYTF. This rearrangement joins TRBV4-3 to TRBJ1-2; TRBD1 aligns across 12 bases. The CDR3 spans 16 residues. Losses at the gene ends were 0 bases for V and 8 bases for J; bases not matched to a gene: 7. Looked up from germline, CDR1 is LGHNA and CDR2 is YSLEER.

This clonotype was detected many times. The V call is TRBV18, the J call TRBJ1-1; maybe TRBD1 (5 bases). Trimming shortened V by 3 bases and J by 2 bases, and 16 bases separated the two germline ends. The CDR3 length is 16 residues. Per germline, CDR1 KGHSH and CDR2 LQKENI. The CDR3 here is CASSPGTVGTNTEAFF. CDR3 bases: TGTGCCAGCTCACCCGGGACGGTGGGTACTAACACTGAAGCTTTCTTT.

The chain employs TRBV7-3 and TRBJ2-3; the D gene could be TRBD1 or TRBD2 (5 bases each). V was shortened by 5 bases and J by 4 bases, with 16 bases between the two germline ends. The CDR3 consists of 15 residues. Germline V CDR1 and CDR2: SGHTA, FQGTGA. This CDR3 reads CASSREAIGADTQYF. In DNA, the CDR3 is TGTGCCAGCAGCCGGGAAGCGATAGGGGCAGATACGCAGTATTTT.

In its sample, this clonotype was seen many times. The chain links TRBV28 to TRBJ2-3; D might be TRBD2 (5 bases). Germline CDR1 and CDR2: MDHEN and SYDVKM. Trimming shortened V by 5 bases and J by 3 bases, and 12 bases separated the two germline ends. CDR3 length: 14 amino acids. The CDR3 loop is CASSIGDWTDTQYF. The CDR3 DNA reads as TGTGCCAGCAGTATCGGGGATTGGACAGATACGCAGTATTTT.

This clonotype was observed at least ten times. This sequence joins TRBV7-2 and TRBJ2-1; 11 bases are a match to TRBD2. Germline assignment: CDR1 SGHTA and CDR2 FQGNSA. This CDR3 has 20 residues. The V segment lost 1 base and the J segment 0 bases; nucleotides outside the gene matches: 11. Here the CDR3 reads CASSLEWGLAASSSYNEQFF. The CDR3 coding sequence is TGTGCCAGCAGCTTAGAGTGGGGACTAGCGGCCTCCAGCTCCTACAATGAGCAGTTCTTC.

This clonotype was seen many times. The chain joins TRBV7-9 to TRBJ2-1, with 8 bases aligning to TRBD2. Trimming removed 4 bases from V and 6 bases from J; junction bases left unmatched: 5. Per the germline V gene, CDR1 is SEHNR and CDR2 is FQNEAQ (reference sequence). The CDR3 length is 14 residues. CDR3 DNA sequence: TGTGCCAGCAGCTCGACTAGCGCCCTCAATGAGCAGTTCTTC. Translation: CASSSTSALNEQFF.

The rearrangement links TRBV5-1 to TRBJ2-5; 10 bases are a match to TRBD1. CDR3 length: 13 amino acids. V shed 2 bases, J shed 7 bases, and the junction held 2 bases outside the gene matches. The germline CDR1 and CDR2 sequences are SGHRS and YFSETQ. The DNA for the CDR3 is TGCGCCAGCAGCTTCGGACAGGGGGGGACCCAGTACTTC. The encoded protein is CASSFGQGGTQYF.

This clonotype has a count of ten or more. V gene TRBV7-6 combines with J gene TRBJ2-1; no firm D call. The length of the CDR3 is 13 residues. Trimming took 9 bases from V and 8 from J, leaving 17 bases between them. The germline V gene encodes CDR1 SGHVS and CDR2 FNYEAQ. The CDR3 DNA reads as TGTGCCAGTGAGGACCCCGGTCGAGATGAGCAGTTCTTC. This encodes CASEDPGRDEQFF.

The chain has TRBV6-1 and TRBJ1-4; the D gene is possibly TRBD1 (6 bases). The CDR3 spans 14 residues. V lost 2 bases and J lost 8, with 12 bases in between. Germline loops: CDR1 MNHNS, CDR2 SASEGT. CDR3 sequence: CASSERTAWEKLFF. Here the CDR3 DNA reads TGTGCCAGCAGTGAACGGACAGCTTGGGAAAAACTGTTTTTT.

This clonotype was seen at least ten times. The CDR3 sequence: CASRSGGRVETQYF. CDR3 sequence (DNA): TGTGCCAGCAGATCAGGGGGCAGGGTAGAGACCCAGTACTTC. The genes are TRBV7-2 and TRBJ2-5; 8 nucleotides agree with TRBD1. CDR1 is SGHTA and CDR2 is FQGNSA in the germline V gene. The junction had 7 bases not matched to a gene; V was cut back by 6 bases and J by 4 bases. The length of the CDR3 is 14 residues.

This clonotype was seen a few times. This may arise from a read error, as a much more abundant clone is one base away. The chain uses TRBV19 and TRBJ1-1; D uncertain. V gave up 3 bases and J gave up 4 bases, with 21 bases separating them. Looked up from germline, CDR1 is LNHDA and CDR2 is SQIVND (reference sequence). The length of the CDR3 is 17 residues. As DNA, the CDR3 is TGTGCCAGTAGTATGATGGTCGGGGTCAGCATGAGCACTGAAGCTTTCTTT. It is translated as CASSMMVGVSMSTEAFF.

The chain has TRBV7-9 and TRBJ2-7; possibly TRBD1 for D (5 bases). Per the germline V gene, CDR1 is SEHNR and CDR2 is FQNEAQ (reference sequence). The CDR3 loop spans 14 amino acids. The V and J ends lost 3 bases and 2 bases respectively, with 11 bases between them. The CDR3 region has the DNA TGTGCCAGCAGCTTTTTGACAGACACCTACGAGCAGTACTTC. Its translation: CASSFLTDTYEQYF.

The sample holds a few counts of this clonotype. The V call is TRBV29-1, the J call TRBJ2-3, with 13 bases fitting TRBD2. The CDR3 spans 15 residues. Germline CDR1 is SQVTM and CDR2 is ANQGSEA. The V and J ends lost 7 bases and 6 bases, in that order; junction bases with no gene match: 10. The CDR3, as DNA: TGCAGCGACACACGCGGACTAGCGGGAGTGGATACGCAGTATTTT. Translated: CSDTRGLAGVDTQYF.

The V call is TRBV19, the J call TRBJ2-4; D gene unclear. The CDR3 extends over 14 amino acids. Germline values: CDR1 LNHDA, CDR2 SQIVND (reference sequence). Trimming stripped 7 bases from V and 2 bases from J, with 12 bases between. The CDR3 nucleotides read TGTGCCAGTAATCCTGGGCAGCCCAAAAACATTCAGTACTTC. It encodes CASNPGQPKNIQYF.

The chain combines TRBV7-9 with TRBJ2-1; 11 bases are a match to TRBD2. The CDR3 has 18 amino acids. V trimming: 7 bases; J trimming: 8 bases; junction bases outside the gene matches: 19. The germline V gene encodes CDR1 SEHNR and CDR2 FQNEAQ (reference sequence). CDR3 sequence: CASNTQTSGSVYWDEQFF. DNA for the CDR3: TGTGCCAGCAATACGCAAACTAGCGGGAGTGTTTATTGGGATGAGCAGTTCTTC. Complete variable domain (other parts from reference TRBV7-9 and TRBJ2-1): DTGVSQNPRHKITKRGQNVTFRCDPISEHNRLYWYRQTLGQGPEFLTYFQNEAQLEKSRLLSDRFSAERPKGSFSTLEIQRTEQGDSAMYLCASNTQTSGSVYWDEQFFGPGTRLTVL.

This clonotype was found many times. The CDR3 DNA sequence: TGTGCCAGCAGAAGACCGGGACTAGCGGGGTCCAATGAGCAGTTCTTC. This codes for CASRRPGLAGSNEQFF. The genes are TRBV7-9 and TRBJ2-1; TRBD2 matches 13 bases. CDR1 and CDR2 from the germline V gene are SEHNR and FQNEAQ (reference sequence). V was clipped by 6 bases and J by 6 bases; unmatched bases: 8. The CDR3 has 16 residues.